This T cell receptor (beta chain) was sequenced in a study of cytomegalovirus exposure and HLA in healthy donors. The CDR3 totals 15 residues. V was pared by 4 bases and J by 8 bases, with 18 bases between. Germline V gene data show CDR1 as KGHSH and CDR2 as LQKENI. The table lists this clone with a count of one. Its antigen is still unknown. While unrecorded immune exposures were likely, the donors were nominally healthy when sampled. Study results and caveats: At a 0.05 false discovery rate, a later analysis found 16,951 TCR beta sequences to be associated with HLA alleles. Testing in vitro showed three CMV-associated chains specific for CMV antigens. Cytomegalovirus status, reportedly, was diagnosed with high specificity and sensitivity by the classifier.

PCR was performed using 60 Vbeta and 13 Jbeta primers. Assay: immunoSEQ multiplex PCR; the TCRdb copy retains only in-frame clones and omits some. The repertoire holds roughly 93,000 clones, around 77% seen once, with about 0.5% in the top ten. The sequence derives from a young man in good health and CMV-seronegative. J is TRBJ1-3 and V is TRBV18; TRBD1 might be the D (5 bases). Input material: PBMCs. CDR3 protein: CASSLRGLVRDTIYF. CDR3 sequence (DNA): TGTGCCAGCTCACTGAGGGGACTCGTCAGGGACACCATATATTTT. Together with reference TRBV18 and TRBJ1-3, the CDR3 gives the full variable domain: NAGVMQNPRHLVRRRGQEARLRCSPMKGHSHVYWYRQLPEEGLKFMVYLQKENIIDESGMPKERFSAEFPKEGPSILRIQQVVRGDSAAYFCASSLRGLVRDTIYFGEGSWLTVV.